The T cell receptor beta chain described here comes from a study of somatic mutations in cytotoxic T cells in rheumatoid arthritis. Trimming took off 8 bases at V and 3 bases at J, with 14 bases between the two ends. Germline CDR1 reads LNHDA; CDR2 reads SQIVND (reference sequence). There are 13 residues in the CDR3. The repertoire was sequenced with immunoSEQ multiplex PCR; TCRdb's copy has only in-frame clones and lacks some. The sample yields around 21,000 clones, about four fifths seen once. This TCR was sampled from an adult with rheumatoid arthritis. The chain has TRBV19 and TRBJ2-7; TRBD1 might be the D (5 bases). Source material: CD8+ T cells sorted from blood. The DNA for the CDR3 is TGTGCCAGTGACCCAGGGAACTTCTACGAGCAGTACTTC. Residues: CASDPGNFYEQYF. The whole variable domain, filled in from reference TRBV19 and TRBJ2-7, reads DGGITQSPKYLFRKEGQNVTLSCEQNLNHDAMYWYRQDPGQGLRLIYYSQIVNDFQKGDIAEGYSVSREKKESFPLTVTSAQKNPTAFYLCASDPGNFYEQYFGPGTRLTVT.